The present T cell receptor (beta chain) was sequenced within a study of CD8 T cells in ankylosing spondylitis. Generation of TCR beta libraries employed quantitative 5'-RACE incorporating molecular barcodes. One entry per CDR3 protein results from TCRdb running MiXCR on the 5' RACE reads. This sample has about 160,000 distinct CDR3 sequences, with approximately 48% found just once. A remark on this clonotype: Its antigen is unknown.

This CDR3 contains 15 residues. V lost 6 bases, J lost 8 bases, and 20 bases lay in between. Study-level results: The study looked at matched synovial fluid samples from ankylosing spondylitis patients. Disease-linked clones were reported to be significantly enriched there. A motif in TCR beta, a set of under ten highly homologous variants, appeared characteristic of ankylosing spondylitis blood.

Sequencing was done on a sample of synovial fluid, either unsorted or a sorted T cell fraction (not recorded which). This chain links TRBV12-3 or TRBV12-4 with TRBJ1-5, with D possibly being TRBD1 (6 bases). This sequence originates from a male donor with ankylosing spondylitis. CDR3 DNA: TGTGCCAGCAGCCTCTCCGCGGGGGGCTTGAAGCCCCAGCATTTT. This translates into CASSLSAGGLKPQHF.